The rows below give T cell receptor beta chains drawn from one sample of a study of control samples from healthy donors and cancer patients. The table came from immunoSEQ multiplex PCR; TCRdb's copy has only in-frame clones and leaves some out. The sample includes some 120,000 clones, just under 95% seen only once; the top ten take about 3.5%. Sequencing input: blood. The source is a man aged 25 to 45 in good health. The CDR3 runs from the conserved cysteine through the conserved F or W. The D gene is left open where the match is weak. Clone size is not always given. Where it is, it says once, few, many or a class for expanded clones.

TRBV5-1	15	.	.	TRBJ2-2	CASSLEGRNTGELFF	TGCGCCAGCAGCTTGGAGGGGCGAAACACCGGGGAGCTGTTTTTT
TRBV30	12	.	.	TRBJ1-1	CARNTGGTEAFF	TGTGCCCGGAACACCGGGGGCACTGAAGCTTTCTTT
TRBV7-4	14	TRBD1	.	TRBJ1-1	CASSPGPDRGEAFF	TGTGCCAGCAGCCCCGGCCCGGACAGGGGTGAAGCTTTCTTT
TRBV7-9	17	.	.	TRBJ1-4	CASSQTVVGVWAEKLFF	TGTGCCAGCAGCCAGACGGTAGTCGGGGTTTGGGCTGAAAAACTGTTTTTT
TRBV5-1	14	TRBD1	once	TRBJ1-6	CASSLQGENSPLHF	TGCGCCAGCAGCTTACAGGGGGAGAATTCACCCCTCCACTTT
TRBV29-1	12	.	.	TRBJ1-2	CSSIGDYGGYTF	TGCAGCTCTATTGGGGATTATGGGGGCTACACCTTC
TRBV3-1/TRBV3-2	13	.	.	TRBJ2-3	CASSQVAGDTQYF	TGTGCCAGCAGCCAAGTTGCAGGCGATACGCAGTATTTT
TRBV18	19	.	.	TRBJ2-5	CASSPVSLGQTTSQETQYF	TGTGCCAGCTCACCGGTGTCATTGGGGCAGACCACCTCTCAAGAGACCCAGTACTTC
TRBV7-2	18	TRBD1	.	TRBJ1-2	CASSCGGPRGPKGCGYTF	TGTGCCAGCAGCTGCGGCGGTCCCAGGGGGCCTAAAGGGTGCGGCTACACCTTC
TRBV4-3	14	.	.	TRBJ1-2	CASSQVGEVYGYTF	TGCGCCAGCAGCCAAGTGGGGGAGGTCTATGGCTACACCTTC
TRBV5-6	13	.	.	TRBJ1-2	CASSFPGAYGYTF	TGTGCCAGCAGCTTCCCCGGGGCTTATGGCTACACCTTC
TRBV4-2	13	.	.	TRBJ2-2	CASSQGPTGELFF	TGTGCCAGCAGCCAAGGGCCGACCGGGGAGCTGTTTTTT
TRBV7-8	14	.	few	TRBJ2-2	CASSLGSSTGNLFF	TGTGCCAGCAGCTTAGGGTCGAGTACCGGTAATCTGTTTTTT
TRBV30	13	.	.	TRBJ1-5	CAWSLSGNQPQHF	TGTGCCTGGAGTCTGTCAGGGAATCAGCCCCAGCATTTT
TRBV5-6	14	.	.	TRBJ1-2	CASSRTGTSTSDTF	TGTGCCAGCAGCAGGACCGGGACATCAACTTCCGACACCTTC
TRBV11-3	14	TRBD2	.	TRBJ2-1	CASSPGLAGGEQFF	TGTGCCAGCAGCCCGGGACTAGCGGGGGGTGAGCAGTTCTTC
TRBV7-2	17	.	.	TRBJ1-4	CASSLVSGSTRQEKLFF	TGTGCCAGCAGCTTAGTATCTGGCTCAACTCGCCAAGAAAAACTGTTTTTT
TRBV18	18	TRBD1	.	TRBJ2-2	CASSPRILTGANTGELFF	TGTGCCAGCTCACCTCGCATTCTTACAGGGGCGAACACCGGGGAGCTGTTTTTT
TRBV7-9	16	TRBD1	.	TRBJ2-3	CASSRDRGEVTDTQYF	TGTGCCAGCAGCCGTGACAGGGGGGAGGTCACAGATACGCAGTATTTT
TRBV6-2/TRBV6-3	13	.	.	TRBJ2-5	CASSYNTRPFQYF	TGTGCCAGCAGTTACAATACCCGACCATTCCAGTACTTC
TRBV6-5	15	.	.	TRBJ1-5	CATLATPGGHQPQHF	TGTGCCACCCTAGCGACCCCCGGAGGGCATCAGCCCCAGCATTTT
TRBV5-4	14	TRBD1	.	TRBJ2-7	CASSLSTRGLEQYF	TGTGCCAGCAGCTTGTCAACAAGGGGGCTCGAGCAGTACTTC
TRBV6-5	13	.	.	TRBJ1-1	CAVRLVWNTEAFF	TGTGCCGTCCGCTTGGTGTGGAACACTGAAGCTTTCTTT
TRBV7-2	15	.	.	TRBJ1-2	CASSPETDRPYGYTF	TGTGCCAGCAGCCCGGAGACAGACAGGCCCTATGGCTACACCTTC
TRBV6-2/TRBV6-3	14	.	.	TRBJ1-1	CASSYLGGDTEAFF	TGTGCCAGCAGTTACTTGGGAGGCGACACTGAAGCTTTCTTT
TRBV5-1	16	TRBD2	.	TRBJ2-1	CASSLRLAGGPNEQFF	TGCGCCAGCAGCTTGCGGCTAGCGGGGGGCCCCAATGAGCAGTTCTTC
TRBV28	17	.	once	TRBJ1-3	CASSLWGGDSSGNTIYF	TGTGCCAGCAGTTTATGGGGCGGCGACAGCTCTGGAAACACCATATATTTT
TRBV19	12	.	.	TRBJ1-1	CASSAGLTEAFF	TGTGCCAGTAGTGCAGGGCTAACTGAAGCTTTCTTT
TRBV7-9	13	.	.	TRBJ1-1	CASSSRGRREAFF	TGTGCCAGCAGCTCCCGAGGGAGACGTGAAGCTTTCTTT
TRBV5-4	15	.	.	TRBJ1-4	CASSLGTASAEKLFF	TGTGCCAGCAGCTTGGGGACAGCCTCGGCTGAAAAACTGTTTTTT
TRBV18	14	TRBD2	.	TRBJ2-3	CASSPSAGGDTQYF	TGTGCCAGCTCACCATCCGCGGGAGGCGATACGCAGTATTTT
TRBV5-1	17	TRBD1	.	TRBJ1-5	CASSLYSGQGGNQPQHF	TGCGCCAGCAGCTTATATAGCGGACAGGGTGGAAATCAGCCCCAGCATTTT
TRBV19	13	.	.	TRBJ2-7	CASSIGAPYEQYF	TGTGCCAGTAGTATAGGGGCACCCTACGAGCAGTACTTC
TRBV23-1	17	TRBD2	.	TRBJ2-1	CASSQCGTSGGVYEQFF	TGCGCCAGCAGTCAATGTGGGACTAGCGGGGGGGTCTATGAGCAGTTCTTC
TRBV7-9	15	.	.	TRBJ2-6	CASSTSVSGANVLTF	TGTGCCAGCAGTACATCAGTGTCTGGGGCCAACGTCCTGACTTTC
TRBV19	12	.	.	TRBJ1-6	CASRLGGSPLHF	TGTGCCAGTAGACTCGGAGGTTCCCCCCTCCACTTT
TRBV7-2	16	.	.	TRBJ2-2	CASSARPLGNTGELFF	TGTGCCAGCAGCGCCCGCCCCCTAGGGAACACCGGGGAGCTGTTTTTT
TRBV18	14	.	.	TRBJ1-5	CASSLGINNQPQHF	TGTGCCAGCTCGCTCGGGATTAACAATCAGCCCCAGCATTTT
TRBV5-4	15	TRBD1	.	TRBJ1-6	CASSLGQGGNSPLHF	TGTGCCAGCAGCTTGGGACAGGGTGGTAATTCACCCCTCCACTTT
TRBV12-5	13	.	.	TRBJ2-5	CASKEARVGTQYF	TGTGCTAGTAAGGAAGCCCGTGTCGGGACCCAGTACTTC
TRBV4-1	13	TRBD1	.	TRBJ1-2	CASSQGQGDGYTF	TGCGCCAGCAGTCAAGGGCAGGGGGATGGCTACACCTTC
TRBV2	15	TRBD2	.	TRBJ2-3	CASSELAVSTDTQYF	TGTGCCAGCAGTGAACTAGCGGTTAGCACAGATACGCAGTATTTT
TRBV7-9	15	.	.	TRBJ1-3	CASSLGGNSGNTIYF	TGTGCCAGCAGCCTCGGAGGAAACTCTGGAAACACCATATATTTT
TRBV1	14	.	.	TRBJ1-4	CTSIPGQGLEKLFF	TGCACCAGCATCCCGGGACAGGGGTTGGAAAAACTGTTTTTT
TRBV4-3	14	.	.	TRBJ1-1	CASSQGILNTEAFF	TGCGCCAGCAGCCAAGGGATCCTGAACACTGAAGCTTTCTTT
TRBV2	15	.	.	TRBJ1-6	CASRVNLAYNSPLHF	TGTGCCAGCAGGGTTAATTTGGCGTATAATTCACCCCTCCACTTT
TRBV5-1	12	TRBD1	.	TRBJ1-2	CASSDRGDGYTF	TGCGCCAGTTCGGACAGGGGTGATGGCTACACCTTC